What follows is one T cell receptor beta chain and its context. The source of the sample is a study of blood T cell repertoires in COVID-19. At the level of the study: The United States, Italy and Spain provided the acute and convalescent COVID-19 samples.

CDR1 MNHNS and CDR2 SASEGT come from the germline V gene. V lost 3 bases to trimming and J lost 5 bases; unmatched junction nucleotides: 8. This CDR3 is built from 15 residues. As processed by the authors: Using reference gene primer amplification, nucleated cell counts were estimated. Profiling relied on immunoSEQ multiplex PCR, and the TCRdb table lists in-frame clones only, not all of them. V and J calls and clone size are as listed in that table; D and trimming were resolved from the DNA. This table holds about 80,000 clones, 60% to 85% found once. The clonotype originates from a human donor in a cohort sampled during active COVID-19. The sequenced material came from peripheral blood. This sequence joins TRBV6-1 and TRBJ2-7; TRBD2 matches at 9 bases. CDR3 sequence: CASSESTSGSNEQYV. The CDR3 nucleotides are TGTGCCAGCAGTGAGTCGACTAGCGGTTCCAACGAGCAGTACGTC.